This T cell receptor (beta chain) was recovered during a study of T-cell memory formation after mild COVID-19. TCRdb used MiXCR to reprocess the 5' RACE reads, holding one entry per CDR3 protein. The sample yields some 280,000 distinct CDR3 sequences, roughly 17% seen once. CDR1 is LGHNA, CDR2 YSLEER, per germline. CDR3 length equals 17 residues. With 1 base clipped from V and 3 bases from J, the junction kept 9 bases outside the gene matches. To note about this clonotype: The antigen is not known.

Study-level results: Clones which contracted sat mainly in CM and EM if CD4+, and in EMRA if CD8+.

Input material: PBMCs or a T cell subset sorted from them (not recorded which). V gene TRBV4-3 combines with J gene TRBJ1-1; 9 nucleotides align to TRBD1. The sequence was obtained from a man between 18 and 29 years old who had mild COVID-19 (a few samples of this study predate the infection). Cell type and time point are not known. In DNA, the CDR3 is TGCGCCAGCAGCCAAGTATGGACAGGGGCGAAGGACACTGAAGCTTTCTTT. As protein: CASSQVWTGAKDTEAFF.